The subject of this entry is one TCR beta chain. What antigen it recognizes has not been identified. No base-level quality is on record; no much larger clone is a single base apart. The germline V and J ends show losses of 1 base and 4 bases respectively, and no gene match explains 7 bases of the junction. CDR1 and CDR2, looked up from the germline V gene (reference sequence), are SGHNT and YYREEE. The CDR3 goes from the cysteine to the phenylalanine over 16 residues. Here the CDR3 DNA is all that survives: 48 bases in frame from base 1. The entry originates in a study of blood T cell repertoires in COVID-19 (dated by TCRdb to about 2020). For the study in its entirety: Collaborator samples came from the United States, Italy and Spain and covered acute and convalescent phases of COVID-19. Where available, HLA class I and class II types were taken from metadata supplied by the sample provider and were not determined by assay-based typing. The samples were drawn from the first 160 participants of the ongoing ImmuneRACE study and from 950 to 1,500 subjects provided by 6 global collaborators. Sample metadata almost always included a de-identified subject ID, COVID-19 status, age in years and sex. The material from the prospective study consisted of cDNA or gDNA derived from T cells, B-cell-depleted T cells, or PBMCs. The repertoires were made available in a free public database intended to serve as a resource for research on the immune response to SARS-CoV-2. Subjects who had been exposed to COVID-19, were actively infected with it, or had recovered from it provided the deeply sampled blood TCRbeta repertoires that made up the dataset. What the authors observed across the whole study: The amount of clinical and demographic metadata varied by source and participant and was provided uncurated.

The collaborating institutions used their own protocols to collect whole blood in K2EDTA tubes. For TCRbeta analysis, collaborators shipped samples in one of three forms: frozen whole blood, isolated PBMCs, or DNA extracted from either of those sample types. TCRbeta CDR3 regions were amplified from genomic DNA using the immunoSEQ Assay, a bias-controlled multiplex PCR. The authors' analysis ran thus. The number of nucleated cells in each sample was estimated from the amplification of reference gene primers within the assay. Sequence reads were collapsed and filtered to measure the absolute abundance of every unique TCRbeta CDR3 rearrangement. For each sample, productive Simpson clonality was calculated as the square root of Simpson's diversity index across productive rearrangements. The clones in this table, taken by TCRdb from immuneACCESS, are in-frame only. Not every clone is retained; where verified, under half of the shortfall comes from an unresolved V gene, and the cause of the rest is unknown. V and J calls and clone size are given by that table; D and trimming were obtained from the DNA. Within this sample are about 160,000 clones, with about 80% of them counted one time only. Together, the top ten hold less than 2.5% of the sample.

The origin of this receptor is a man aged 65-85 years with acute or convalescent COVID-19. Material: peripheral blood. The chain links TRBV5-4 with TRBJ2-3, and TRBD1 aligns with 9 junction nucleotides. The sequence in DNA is TGTGCCAGCAGCTTGCGGGGACAGGGAGCCGCAGATACGCAGTATTTT. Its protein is CASSLRGQGAADTQYF.